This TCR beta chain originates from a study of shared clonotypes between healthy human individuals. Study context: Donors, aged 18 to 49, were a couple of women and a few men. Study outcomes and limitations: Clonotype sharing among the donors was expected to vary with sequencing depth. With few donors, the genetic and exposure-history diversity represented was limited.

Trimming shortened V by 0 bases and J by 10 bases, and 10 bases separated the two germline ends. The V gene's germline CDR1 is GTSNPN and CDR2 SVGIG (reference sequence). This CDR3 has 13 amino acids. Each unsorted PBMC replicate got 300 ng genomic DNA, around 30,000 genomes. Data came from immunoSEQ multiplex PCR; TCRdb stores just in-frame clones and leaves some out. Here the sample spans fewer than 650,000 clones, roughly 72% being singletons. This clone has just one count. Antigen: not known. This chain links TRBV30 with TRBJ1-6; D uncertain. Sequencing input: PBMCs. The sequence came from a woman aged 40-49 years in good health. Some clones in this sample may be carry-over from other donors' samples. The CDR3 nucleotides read TGTGCCTGGAGTGTATCGGCCCTATCACCCCTCCACTTT. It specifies CAWSVSALSPLHF. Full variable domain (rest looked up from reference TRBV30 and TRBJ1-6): SQTIHQWPATLVQPVGSPLSLECTVEGTSNPNLYWYRQAAGRGLQLLFYSVGIGQISSEVPQNLSASRPQDRQFILSSKKLLLSDSGFYLCAWSVSALSPLHFGNGTRLTVT.